Below, 24 T cell receptor beta chains from the same sample are listed, as sequenced in a study of CD8 T cells in Susac syndrome. RNA in amounts of roughly 0.5 to 1 ug was reverse transcribed with random hexamers. TCRdb re-analysed the immunoSEQ multiplex PCR reads in MiXCR, keeping a single row per CDR3 protein. The sample consists of 150,000 to 200,000 distinct CDR3 sequences, 85% to 95% of them appearing once. The sequencing sample was made of CD8+ T cells from PBMCs. These receptors were taken from a human donor with multiple sclerosis.

The chain employs TRBV16 and TRBJ1-1; D is unresolved. Germline CDR1 reads KGHSY; CDR2 reads FQNENV. CDR3 length equals 14 residues. The germline V and J ends were trimmed by 0 bases and 11 bases, with 16 bases remaining between them. CDR3 coding DNA: TGTGCCAGCAGCCAATCGTCGAAGGGTTTTGGGGCTTTCTTT. It codes for CASSQSSKGFGAFF.

The genes are TRBV20-1 and TRBJ1-2; D is unclear. The CDR3 covers 15 residues. V was clipped by 8 bases and J by 7 bases, with 26 bases between them. The germline V gene has CDR1 DFQATT and CDR2 SNEGSKA (reference sequence). DNA for the CDR3: TGCAGTTCTACCGTTTTGGCAGATTTCCTTGCTGGCTACACCTTC. Protein sequence: CSSTVLADFLAGYTF.

The chain has TRBV11-2 and TRBJ1-2; no clear D. The CDR3 has 13 amino acids. Trimming pared 1 base from V and 8 bases from J, leaving 11 bases between. CDR1 and CDR2 (germline): SGHAT, FQNNGV. The DNA of the CDR3 is TGTGCCAGCAGCTTAGCCCCGATAACAGGCTACACCTTC. Its protein is CASSLAPITGYTF.

The rearrangement joins TRBV3-1 to TRBJ1-5; D not resolved. Germline lookup yields CDR1 LGHDT and CDR2 YNNKEL (reference sequence). The CDR3 length is 17 residues. The V gene lost 5 bases and the J gene lost 5 bases, with 22 bases spanning the gap. CDR3 DNA: TGTGCCAGCAGCATGGGAGATCATTTTTGGCATCATCAGCCCCAGCATTTT. It encodes CASSMGDHFWHHQPQHF.

CDR3 amino acids: CSALQGFDPSSLEQYF. CDR3 DNA sequence: TGCAGTGCTCTCCAGGGCTTCGATCCCTCTTCCCTTGAGCAGTACTTC. The rearrangement joins TRBV20-1 to TRBJ2-7; weak D call: TRBD1 (5 bases). Germline V gives CDR1 DFQATT, CDR2 SNEGSKA (reference sequence). The CDR3 is made up of 16 amino acids. V dropped 5 bases and J dropped 7 bases, with 27 bases sitting between them.

The V and J genes are TRBV5-1 and TRBJ1-6; a possible D gene is TRBD1 (5 bases). V lost 4 bases, J lost 8 bases, and 13 bases lay in between. Germline lookup yields CDR1 SGHRS and CDR2 YFSETQ. CDR3 size: 14 residues. This CDR3 is CASSPGTVDSPLHF. In DNA form, the CDR3 reads TGCGCCAGCAGCCCCGGGACGGTGGATTCACCCCTCCACTTT.

The gene calls are TRBV13 and TRBJ1-6; the D gene is possibly TRBD1 (6 bases). The germline V gene has CDR1 PRHDT and CDR2 FYEKMQ (reference sequence). Trimming left V 3 bases short and J 0 bases short, with 12 bases between. This CDR3 comprises 17 residues. CDR3 protein: CASSFRDMSSYNSPLHF. CDR3 in DNA: TGTGCCAGCAGCTTCCGGGACATGAGCTCCTATAATTCACCCCTCCACTTT.

The CDR3 loop is CSVRSIQGQFF. The CDR3 coding sequence is TGCAGCGTGCGCTCAATCCAGGGGCAGTTCTTC. The chain employs TRBV29-1 and TRBJ2-1, with TRBD1 as a possible D gene (5 bases). Germline V lookup: CDR1 SQVTM, CDR2 ANQGSEA. V was shortened by 6 bases and J by 12 bases, with 15 bases between the two germline ends. The CDR3 contains 11 residues.

The V gene is TRBV20-1, the J gene TRBJ2-1, with D uncertain. The germline V and J ends were trimmed by 8 bases and 8 bases, with 10 bases remaining between them. This CDR3 comprises 10 residues. Germline-derived CDR1 and CDR2 are DFQATT and SNEGSKA (reference sequence). The CDR3 region is CSTILDEQFF. CDR3 nucleotide sequence: TGCAGTACCATCTTGGATGAGCAGTTCTTC.

This chain joins TRBV27 and TRBJ1-1; 8 bases agree with TRBD1. V shed 5 bases and J 6 bases; nucleotides not matched to a gene: 11. The CDR3 spans 15 residues. Germline V gene sequence: CDR1 MNHEY, CDR2 SMNVEV (reference sequence). CDR3 DNA sequence: TGTGCCAGCAGTCCTGGCGGACAGGGAAGGGCTGAAGCTTTCTTT. Translated: CASSPGGQGRAEAFF.

The V call is TRBV28, the J call TRBJ1-5; D ambiguous. The V end lost 6 bases, the J end lost 7 bases, and 19 bases lay between the germline ends. Per the germline V gene, CDR1 is MDHEN and CDR2 is SYDVKM. CDR3 size: 15 residues. This CDR3 is CASSPTAKGSQPQHF. CDR3 in DNA: TGTGCCAGCAGCCCGACTGCGAAGGGAAGCCAGCCCCAGCATTTT.

V gene TRBV13 combines with J gene TRBJ1-1; D gene unclear. CDR1 is PRHDT and CDR2 is FYEKMQ in the germline V gene (reference sequence). CDR3 length: 11 amino acids. Deletions cut 6 bases from V and 6 bases from J, with 8 bases between. CDR3 bases: TGTGCCAGCAGTATAGGACCTGAAGCTTTCTTT. The encoded protein is CASSIGPEAFF.

The rearrangement joins TRBV7-9 to TRBJ2-7; 9 nucleotides align to TRBD1. CDR1 and CDR2 from the germline V gene are SEHNR and FQNEAQ (reference sequence). The CDR3 length is 14 residues. With V trimmed by 3 bases and J by 5 bases, 5 bases remained unmatched. The CDR3 DNA reads as TGTGCCAGCAGCTTGACAGGGGGACGTCACGAGCAGTACTTC. Amino acids: CASSLTGGRHEQYF.

V gene TRBV29-1 combines with J gene TRBJ1-2, with unresolved D. CDR3 length equals 10 residues. CDR1 SQVTM and CDR2 ANQGSEA come from the germline V gene. V was cut by 3 bases and J by 4 bases, with 3 bases left in between. The CDR3 loop is CSVDTYGYTF. The CDR3 region has the DNA TGCAGCGTTGATACCTATGGCTACACCTTC.

This clonotype was recorded only once. A read error may account for a junction end that differs from germline. The chain links TRBV13 to TRBJ1-2, with no clear D. The V gene's germline CDR1 is PRHDT and CDR2 FYEKMQ (reference sequence). This CDR3 contains 13 residues. The CDR3 spells CASSRLFNYGYTF. The CDR3 coding sequence is TGTGCCAGCAGCCGCCTCTTCAACTACGGCTACACCTTC.

This sequence joins TRBV20-1 and TRBJ2-3, with 12 bases fitting TRBD1. The CDR3 runs to 17 residues. J gave up 5 bases and V 0 bases, and 9 bases lay outside the gene matches. CDR1 is DFQATT and CDR2 is SNEGSKA in the germline V gene (reference sequence). CDR3 sequence: CSAREVGGQGAGDTQYF. The CDR3 DNA reads as TGCAGTGCTAGAGAGGTTGGGGGACAGGGGGCAGGAGATACGCAGTATTTT.

V usage is TRBV29-1 and J usage is TRBJ2-6; TRBD1 aligns across 11 bases. Germline lookup yields CDR1 SQVTM and CDR2 ANQGSEA. J was trimmed by 2 bases and V by 7 bases; bases with no gene match: 10. This CDR3 is built from 17 residues. This chain's CDR3 is CSALPGQGATGANVLTF. DNA of the CDR3: TGCAGCGCCCTCCCCGGACAGGGGGCGACTGGGGCCAACGTCCTGACTTTC.

The chain has TRBV29-1 and TRBJ1-2, with a tentative D call TRBD1 (5 bases). With 4 bases removed from V and 5 bases from J, the gap between germline ends came to 26 bases. The germline V gene encodes CDR1 SQVTM and CDR2 ANQGSEA. The length of the CDR3 is 17 residues. The CDR3 nucleotides read TGCAGCGTTGGAGTTGGTAATGCTCGGGGGAAGGCTTATGGCTACACCTTC. This encodes CSVGVGNARGKAYGYTF.

The chain has TRBV12-5 and TRBJ2-7; perhaps TRBD2 as D (6 bases). There are 15 residues in the CDR3. V lost 5 bases and J lost 4, with 18 bases in between. Germline CDR1 is LGHNT and CDR2 is FRNRAP. The CDR3 DNA is TGTGCTAGTGGTCCCCTCAACCGGGGGTATTACGAGCAGTACTTC. It encodes CASGPLNRGYYEQYF.

The rearrangement links TRBV6-6 to TRBJ2-7, with 11 bases identical to TRBD2. This CDR3 has 14 amino acids. The V gene end was trimmed by 7 bases and the J gene end by 3 bases; junction bases not matched to a gene: 5. The germline gives CDR1 MNHNY, CDR2 SVGAGI (reference sequence). The CDR3 region is CASTPGLAVYEQYF. For the CDR3, the DNA is TGTGCCAGCACCCCGGGACTAGCGGTCTACGAGCAGTACTTC.

In this sample, this clonotype turned up once. The V call is TRBV15, the J call TRBJ2-2; either TRBD1 or TRBD2 may supply D (5 bases each). This CDR3 is 13 amino acids long. Trimming removed 5 bases from V and 6 bases from J, with 10 bases in between. The germline CDR1 and CDR2 sequences are LNHNV and YYDKDF (reference sequence). In DNA form, the CDR3 reads TGTGCCACCAGCCCCCGAGGGGCCGGGGAGCTGTTTTTT. Translating gives CATSPRGAGELFF. The whole variable domain, remainder taken from reference TRBV15 and TRBJ2-2, is DAMVIQNPRYQVTQFGKPVTLSCSQTLNHNVMYWYQQKSSQAPKLLFHYYDKDFNNEADTPDNFQSRRPNTSFCFLDIRSPGLGDTAMYLCATSPRGAGELFFGEGSRLTVL.

In DNA form, the CDR3 reads TGCAGCGTTGTAGGGACAGCCACAGTTCGGGGCTACACCTTC. Its protein is CSVVGTATVRGYTF. The J gene is TRBJ1-2, the V gene TRBV29-1; the match to TRBD1 covers 7 bases. V shed 4 bases, J shed 8 bases, and the junction held 13 bases outside the gene matches. CDR3 length: 14 amino acids. The germline gives CDR1 SQVTM, CDR2 ANQGSEA.

This chain connects TRBV29-1 to TRBJ1-2, with unresolved D. CDR3 size: 14 residues. V was shortened by 4 bases and J by 0 bases, with 12 bases between the two germline ends. Germline V CDR1 and CDR2: SQVTM, ANQGSEA. The CDR3 spells CSVVDGGANYGYTF. The DNA for the CDR3 is TGCAGCGTTGTGGATGGCGGAGCTAACTATGGCTACACCTTC.

V and J are TRBV3-1 and TRBJ1-2; 7 bases align to TRBD1. The V segment lost 3 bases and the J segment 4 bases; nucleotides outside the gene matches: 8. This CDR3 has 15 residues. Germline CDR1 and CDR2: LGHDT and YNNKEL (reference sequence). The CDR3 region is CASSQEHRGSYGYTF. DNA of the CDR3: TGTGCCAGCAGCCAGGAACACAGGGGAAGCTATGGCTACACCTTC.